Presented here are 18 T cell receptor beta chains from one specimen sequenced in a study of the immune and genomic landscape of osteosarcoma. Repertoires were generated with immunoSEQ multiplex PCR, while TCRdb's copy carries only in-frame clones and drops some. The sample consists of several thousand clones, roughly 78% of them appearing once. Osteosarcoma specimens were post-treatment primary, local recurrence and metastasis tumors from poor-prognosis patients. Sample: osteosarcoma tumor tissue from the femur. These receptors were obtained from a human donor with osteosarcoma.

The chain joins TRBV29-1 to TRBJ2-7; 10 nucleotides match TRBD1. The CDR3 runs 13 residues. J lost 5 bases, V lost 5 bases, and 6 bases had no gene match. The germline gives CDR1 SQVTM, CDR2 ANQGSEA. CDR3 protein: CSVTDRGGDEQYF. The DNA for the CDR3 is TGCAGCGTTACGGACAGGGGGGGTGACGAGCAGTACTTC.

The table lists this clone with a few counts. The chain links TRBV7-9 to TRBJ2-7; 10 nucleotides match TRBD2. The CDR3 length is 16 residues. V lost 5 bases to trimming and J lost 3 bases; unmatched junction nucleotides: 10. CDR1 and CDR2 (germline): SEHNR, FQNEAQ (reference sequence). CDR3 loop: CASSSLAGEGLYEQYF. In DNA form, the CDR3 reads TGTGCCAGCAGCAGTCTAGCGGGAGAGGGACTCTACGAGCAGTACTTC.

This clone was observed a few times. The V gene is TRBV18, the J gene TRBJ1-1; 8 bases line up with TRBD1. CDR1 is KGHSH, CDR2 LQKENI, per germline. CDR3 length: 13 amino acids. V shed 2 bases, J shed 7 bases, and the junction held 3 bases outside the gene matches. CDR3 loop: CASSPDTGGEAFF. The CDR3 nucleotides are TGTGCCAGCTCACCAGACACAGGGGGTGAAGCTTTCTTT.

The genes are TRBV19 and TRBJ1-1, with 7 bases identical to TRBD1. The CDR3 extends over 13 amino acids. V lost 7 bases and J lost 5; bases outside the gene matches: 7. Germline CDR1 reads LNHDA; CDR2 reads SQIVND (reference sequence). This CDR3 is CASTLTGWTEAFF. The CDR3 nucleotides read TGTGCCAGTACCTTGACAGGGTGGACTGAAGCTTTCTTT.

This clone was seen just once. V is TRBV27 and J is TRBJ2-2; tentatively, D is TRBD1 (6 bases). CDR1 is MNHEY and CDR2 is SMNVEV in the germline V gene (reference sequence). The CDR3 consists of 15 residues. Trimming removed 3 bases at V and 4 bases at J, with 12 bases between. The CDR3 is CASSFAGAPTGELFF. The CDR3, as DNA: TGTGCCAGCAGTTTCGCAGGGGCCCCCACCGGGGAGCTGTTTTTT.

This chain joins TRBV7-6 and TRBJ2-2; D is perhaps TRBD1 (5 bases). In germline, CDR1 is SGHVS, CDR2 FNYEAQ. The V end was cut by 2 bases, the J end by 4 bases, with 11 bases between. This CDR3 contains 15 residues. The CDR3 is CASSLSGLVTGELFF. The CDR3, as DNA: TGTGCCAGCAGCTTATCAGGGTTGGTCACCGGGGAGCTGTTTTTT.

V gene TRBV19 combines with J gene TRBJ2-6; maybe TRBD2 (6 bases). V gave up 10 bases and J gave up 4 bases, with 14 bases separating them. The germline gives CDR1 LNHDA, CDR2 SQIVND (reference sequence). This CDR3 is built from 14 residues. The CDR3 sequence is CATTEGLGANVLTF. The CDR3 DNA is TGTGCCACCACGGAGGGTTTGGGGGCCAACGTCCTGACTTTC. The full variable domain, with the rest looked up from reference TRBV19 and TRBJ2-6, is DGGITQSPKYLFRKEGQNVTLSCEQNLNHDAMYWYRQDPGQGLRLIYYSQIVNDFQKGDIAEGYSVSREKKESFPLTVTSAQKNPTAFYLCATTEGLGANVLTFGAGSRLTVL.

The chain employs TRBV7-9 and TRBJ2-7, with 7 bases aligning to TRBD2. The CDR3 runs to 16 residues. In germline, CDR1 is SEHNR, CDR2 FQNEAQ (reference sequence). After removal of 0 bases from V and 2 bases from J, the junction contained 7 bases not matched to a gene. The CDR3 region has the DNA TGTGCCAGCAGCTTAGCGGTGGCGGGAGCTACCTACGAGCAGTACTTC. Its protein product is CASSLAVAGATYEQYF.

V gene TRBV9 combines with J gene TRBJ2-7, with 7 positions matching TRBD2. CDR1 is SGDLS, CDR2 YYNGEE, per germline. CDR3 length: 13 residues. Unmatched junction bases numbered 4, after V lost 0 bases and J lost 7 bases. Written as DNA, the CDR3 is TGTGCCAGCAGCGTAGGTGGTAGCGGGGAGCAGTACTTC. Translation gives CASSVGGSGEQYF.

The chain couples TRBV7-9 to TRBJ2-7, with 9 bases that match TRBD2. Germline lookup yields CDR1 SEHNR and CDR2 FQNEAQ (reference sequence). With V trimmed by 11 bases and J by 2 bases, 1 base remained unmatched. CDR3 length: 11 residues. The CDR3 reads CAVAGAYEQYF. DNA for the CDR3: TGTGCCGTAGCGGGGGCCTACGAGCAGTACTTC. Full variable domain (remainder filled in from reference TRBV7-9 and TRBJ2-7): DTGVSQNPRHKITKRGQNVTFRCDPISEHNRLYWYRQTLGQGPEFLTYFQNEAQLEKSRLLSDRFSAERPKGSFSTLEIQRTEQGDSAMYLCAVAGAYEQYFGPGTRLTVT.

The chain has TRBV7-9 and TRBJ1-2; 10 bases map to TRBD1. Trimming at V came to 5 bases and at J to 1 base, leaving 7 bases not matched to a gene. The CDR3 totals 16 residues. Germline V gene data show CDR1 as SEHNR and CDR2 as FQNEAQ (reference sequence). CDR3 nucleotides: TGTGCCAGCAGCGGGACAGGGGTCGAATTTAACTATGGCTACACCTTC. It specifies CASSGTGVEFNYGYTF.

This clone has just a few counts. This sequence joins TRBV6-5 and TRBJ1-5; D not certain. V was trimmed by 6 bases and J by 0 bases, leaving 12 bases between them. CDR3 length equals 15 residues. From germline, CDR1 is MNHEY and CDR2 SVGAGI. The CDR3 region is CASRNSWTSNQPQHF. The CDR3 bases are TGTGCCAGCAGAAACTCCTGGACTAGCAATCAGCCCCAGCATTTT.

J is TRBJ2-5 and V is TRBV7-7, with TRBD2 identical over 7 bases. The junction had 10 bases not matched to a gene; V was cut back by 4 bases and J by 5 bases. The CDR3 is made up of 15 amino acids. The germline gives CDR1 SSHAT, CDR2 FNYEAQ (reference sequence). DNA for the CDR3: TGTGCCAGCAGCTCTAATATCGGGGAGGGGGAGACCCAGTACTTC. Protein: CASSSNIGEGETQYF.

This clone was counted only a few times. CDR3 amino acids: CASRGRPRNEQYF. The CDR3 DNA sequence: TGTGCCAGCAGAGGCAGGCCCAGAAACGAGCAGTACTTC. V usage is TRBV6-5 and J usage is TRBJ2-7; unclear D gene. This CDR3 contains 13 residues. Trimming left V 6 bases short and J 5 bases short, with 14 bases between. Germline values: CDR1 MNHEY, CDR2 SVGAGI.

This clone has only a few counts. The chain links TRBV6-4 to TRBJ2-1, with 11 nucleotides matching TRBD1. The CDR3 has 16 residues. Germline CDR1 and CDR2: MRHNA and SNTAGT. J gave up 5 bases and V 6 bases, and 9 bases lay outside the gene matches. The CDR3: CASSDRDRGIDNEQFF. The CDR3, as DNA: TGTGCCAGCAGCGACCGGGACAGGGGGATCGACAATGAGCAGTTCTTC.

This clone was seen a handful of times. V and J are TRBV18 and TRBJ1-2; D is possibly TRBD1 (6 bases). In germline, CDR1 is KGHSH, CDR2 LQKENI. The V end lost 5 bases, the J end lost 5 bases, and 12 bases lay between the germline ends. The CDR3 is made up of 13 amino acids. CDR3 sequence reads: CASSTQGRYGYTF. For the CDR3, the DNA is TGTGCCAGCTCAACTCAGGGGAGGTATGGCTACACCTTC.

J is TRBJ1-2 and V is TRBV19; 12 bases are a match to TRBD1. The CDR3 extends over 16 amino acids. Germline loops: CDR1 LNHDA, CDR2 SQIVND (reference sequence). Germline trimming cut 4 bases from V and 7 bases from J; bases unmatched to any gene: 10. The CDR3 nucleotides are TGTGCCAGTAGTACTAACCCGGGACAGGGGGCGCTTGGCTACACCTTC. Protein product: CASSTNPGQGALGYTF.

This sequence joins TRBV19 and TRBJ1-5, with a tentative D call TRBD1 (5 bases). CDR1 is LNHDA and CDR2 is SQIVND in the germline V gene (reference sequence). This CDR3 has 14 residues. Trimming removed 3 bases from V and 4 bases from J, with 10 bases in between. The CDR3 sequence is CASSMPQGNQPQHF. The CDR3 DNA reads TGTGCCAGTAGTATGCCCCAGGGAAATCAGCCCCAGCATTTT.